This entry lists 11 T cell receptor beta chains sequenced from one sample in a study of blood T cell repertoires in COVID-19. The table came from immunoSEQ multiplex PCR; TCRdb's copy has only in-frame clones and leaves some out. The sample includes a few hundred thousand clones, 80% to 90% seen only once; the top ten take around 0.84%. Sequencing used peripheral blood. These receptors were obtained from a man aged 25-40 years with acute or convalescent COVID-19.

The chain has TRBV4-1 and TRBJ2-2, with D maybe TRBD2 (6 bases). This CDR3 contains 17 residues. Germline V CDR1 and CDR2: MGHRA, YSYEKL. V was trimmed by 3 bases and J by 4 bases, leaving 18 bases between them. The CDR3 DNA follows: TGCGCCAGCAGCCATCCTGCGCGGGGACCGAGCACCGGGGAGCTGTTTTTT. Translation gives CASSHPARGPSTGELFF.

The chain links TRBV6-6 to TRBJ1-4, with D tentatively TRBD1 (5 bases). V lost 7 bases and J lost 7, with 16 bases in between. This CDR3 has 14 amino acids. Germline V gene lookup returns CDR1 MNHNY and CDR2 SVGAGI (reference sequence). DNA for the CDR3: TGTGCCAGCACCCCGGGGGGGTGGAGTGAAAAACTGTTTTTT. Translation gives CASTPGGWSEKLFF.

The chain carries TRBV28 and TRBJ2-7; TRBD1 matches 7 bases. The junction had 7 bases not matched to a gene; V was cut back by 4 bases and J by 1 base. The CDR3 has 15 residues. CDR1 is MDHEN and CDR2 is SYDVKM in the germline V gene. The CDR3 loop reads CASSSGTASSYEQYF. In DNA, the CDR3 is TGTGCCAGCAGTTCCGGGACAGCCTCATCCTACGAGCAGTACTTC. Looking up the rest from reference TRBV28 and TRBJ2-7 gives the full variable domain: DVKVTQSSRYLVKRTGEKVFLECVQDMDHENMFWYRQDPGLGLRLIYFSYDVKMKEKGDIPEGYSVSREKKERFSLILESASTNQTSMYLCASSSGTASSYEQYFGPGTRLTVT.

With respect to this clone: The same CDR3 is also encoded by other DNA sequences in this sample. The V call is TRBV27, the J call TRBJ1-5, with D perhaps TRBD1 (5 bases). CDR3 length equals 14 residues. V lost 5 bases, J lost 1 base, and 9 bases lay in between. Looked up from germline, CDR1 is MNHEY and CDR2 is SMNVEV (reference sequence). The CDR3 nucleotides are TGTGCCAGCAGTCTTCAGGGAAGCAATCAGCCCCAGCATTTT. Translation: CASSLQGSNQPQHF.

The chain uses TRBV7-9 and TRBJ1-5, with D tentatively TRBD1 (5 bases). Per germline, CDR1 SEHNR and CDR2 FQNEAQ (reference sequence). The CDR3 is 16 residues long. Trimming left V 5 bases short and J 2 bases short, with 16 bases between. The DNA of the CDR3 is TGTGCCAGCAGCCCAACCCCTTCGGGGGGCAATCAGCCCCAGCATTTT. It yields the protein CASSPTPSGGNQPQHF.

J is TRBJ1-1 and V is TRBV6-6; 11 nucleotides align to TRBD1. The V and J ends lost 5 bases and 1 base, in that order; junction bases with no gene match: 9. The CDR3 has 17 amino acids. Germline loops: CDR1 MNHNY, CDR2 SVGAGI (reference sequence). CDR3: CASSLDRGPFWNTEAFF. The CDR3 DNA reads TGTGCCAGCAGTCTGGACAGGGGGCCTTTTTGGAACACTGAAGCTTTCTTT.

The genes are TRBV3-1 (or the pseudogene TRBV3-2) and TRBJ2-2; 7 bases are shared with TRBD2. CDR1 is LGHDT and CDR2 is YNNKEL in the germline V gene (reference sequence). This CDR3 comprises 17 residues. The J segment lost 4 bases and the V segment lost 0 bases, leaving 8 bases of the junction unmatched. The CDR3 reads CASSQDPGGGVTGELFF. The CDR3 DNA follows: TGTGCCAGCAGCCAAGATCCGGGCGGGGGAGTCACCGGGGAGCTGTTTTTT.

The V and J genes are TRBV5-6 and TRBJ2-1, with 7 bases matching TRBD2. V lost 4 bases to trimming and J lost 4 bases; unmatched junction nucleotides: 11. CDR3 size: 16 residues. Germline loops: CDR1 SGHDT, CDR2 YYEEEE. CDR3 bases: TGTGCCAGCAGCACGCGGCGGGAGACGGGATACAATGAGCAGTTCTTC. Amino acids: CASSTRRETGYNEQFF.

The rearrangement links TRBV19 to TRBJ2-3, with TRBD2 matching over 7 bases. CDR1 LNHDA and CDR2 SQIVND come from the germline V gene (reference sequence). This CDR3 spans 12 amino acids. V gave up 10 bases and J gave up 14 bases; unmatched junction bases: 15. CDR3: CATMAGADGPYF. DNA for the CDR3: TGTGCCACCATGGCGGGAGCAGATGGGCCGTATTTT.

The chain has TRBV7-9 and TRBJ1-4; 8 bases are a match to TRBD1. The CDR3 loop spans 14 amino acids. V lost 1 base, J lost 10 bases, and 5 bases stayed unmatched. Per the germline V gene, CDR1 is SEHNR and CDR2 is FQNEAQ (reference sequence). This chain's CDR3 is CASSLGTGFGKLFF. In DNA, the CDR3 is TGTGCCAGCAGCTTAGGGACAGGGTTCGGAAAACTGTTTTTT.

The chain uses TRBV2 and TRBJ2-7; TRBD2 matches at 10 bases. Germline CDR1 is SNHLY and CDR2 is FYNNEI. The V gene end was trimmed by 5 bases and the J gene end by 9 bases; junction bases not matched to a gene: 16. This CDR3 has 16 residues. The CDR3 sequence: CASSFKSSGGSGWQYF. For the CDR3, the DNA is TGTGCCAGCAGTTTCAAATCTAGCGGGGGCTCGGGGTGGCAGTACTTC. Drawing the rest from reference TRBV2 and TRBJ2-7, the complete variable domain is EPEVTQTPSHQVTQMGQEVILRCVPISNHLYFYWYRQILGQKVEFLVSFYNNEISEKSEIFDDQFSVERPDGSNFTLKIRSTKLEDSAMYFCASSFKSSGGSGWQYFGPGTRLTVT.